The entry below gives a single TCR beta chain sequence along with its context. Antigen specificity is unknown. Time point indicated: patch test 1, 2 weeks after DPC sensitization. This sample's treatment: therapeutic diphenylcyclopropenone sensitization with weekly scalp DPC. Trimming pared 4 bases from V and 1 base from J, leaving 12 bases between. The CDR3 loop spans 14 amino acids. The germline V gene has CDR1 SGHRS and CDR2 YFSETQ. This sample is drawn from a study of human T cells and chemical hapten exposure. Whole-study results and caveats: PT1 expanded TCR counts and patch test score correlated positively. TCRs above 1 in 1000 frequency stayed constant with DPC sensitization.

TCRdb used MiXCR to reprocess the RACE reads, holding one entry per CDR3 protein. The table has about 120,000 distinct CDR3 sequences, roughly 13% seen once; the top ten hold 0.92%. V gene TRBV5-1 combines with J gene TRBJ2-7, with D perhaps given as TRBD1 or TRBD2 (6 bases each). The source is a man aged 18 to 30 with alopecia areata. Some clones in this sample may be carry-over from other donors' samples. The sequencing used whole blood, collected in connection with sensitization to the hapten diphenylcyclopropenone (DPC). CDR3 amino acids: CASSRGGQSYEQYF. Written as DNA, the CDR3 is TGCGCCAGCAGCCGGGGAGGACAGTCCTACGAGCAGTACTTC.